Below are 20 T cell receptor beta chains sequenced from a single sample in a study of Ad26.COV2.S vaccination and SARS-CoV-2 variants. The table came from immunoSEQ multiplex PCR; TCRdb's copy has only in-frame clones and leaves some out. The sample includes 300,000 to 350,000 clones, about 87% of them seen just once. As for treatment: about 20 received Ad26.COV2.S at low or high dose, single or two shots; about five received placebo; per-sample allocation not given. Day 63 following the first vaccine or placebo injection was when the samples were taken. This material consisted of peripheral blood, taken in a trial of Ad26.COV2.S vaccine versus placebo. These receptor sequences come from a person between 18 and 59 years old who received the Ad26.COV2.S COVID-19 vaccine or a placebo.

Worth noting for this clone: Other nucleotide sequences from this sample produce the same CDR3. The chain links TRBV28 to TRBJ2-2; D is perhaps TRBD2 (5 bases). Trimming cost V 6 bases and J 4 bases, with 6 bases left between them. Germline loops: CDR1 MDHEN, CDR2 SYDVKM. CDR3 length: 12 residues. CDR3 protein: CASSSGTGELFF. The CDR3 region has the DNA TGTGCCAGCAGCAGCGGCACCGGGGAGCTGTTTTTT.

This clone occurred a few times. The CDR3 coding sequence is TGTGCCAGCAGCGTAGGCCAGAGGGATGAAAAACTGTTTTTT. This encodes CASSVGQRDEKLFF. V usage is TRBV9 and J usage is TRBJ1-4; D call uncertain. The CDR3 runs 14 residues. Germline CDR1 reads SGDLS; CDR2 reads YYNGEE. V was shortened by 0 bases and J by 6 bases, with 9 bases between the two germline ends. Full variable domain (rest looked up from reference TRBV9 and TRBJ1-4): DSGVTQTPKHLITATGQRVTLRCSPRSGDLSVYWYQQSLDQGLQFLIQYYNGEERAKGNILERFSAQQFPDLHSELNLSSLELGDSALYFCASSVGQRDEKLFFGSGTQLSVL.

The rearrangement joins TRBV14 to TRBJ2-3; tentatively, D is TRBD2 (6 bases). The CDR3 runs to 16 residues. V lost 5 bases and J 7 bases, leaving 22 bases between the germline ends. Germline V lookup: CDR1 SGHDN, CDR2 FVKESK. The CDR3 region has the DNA TGTGCCAGCAGCGATTCTGTAGCGGACCCCCGTTATACGCAGTATTTT. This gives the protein CASSDSVADPRYTQYF.

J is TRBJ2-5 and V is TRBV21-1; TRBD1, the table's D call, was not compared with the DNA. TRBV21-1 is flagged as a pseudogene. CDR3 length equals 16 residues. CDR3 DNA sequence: TGTGCCAGCAGCATACGACAGGGCAGGGTGAAAGAGACCCAGTACTTC. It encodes CASSIRQGRVKETQYF.

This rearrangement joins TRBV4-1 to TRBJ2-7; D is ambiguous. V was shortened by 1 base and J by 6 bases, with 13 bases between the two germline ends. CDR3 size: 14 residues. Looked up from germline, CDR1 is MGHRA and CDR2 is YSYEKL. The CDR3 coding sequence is TGCGCCAGCAGCCAAGTTGACATTGGGGTCGAGCAGTACTTC. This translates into CASSQVDIGVEQYF.

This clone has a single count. DNA for the CDR3: TGTGCCATTTCCAGCGGGAAGGGCTACGAGCAGTACTTC. Translating it yields CAISSGKGYEQYF. The V and J genes are TRBV10-3 and TRBJ2-7; 7 bases fit TRBD2. Losses at the gene ends were 9 bases for V and 3 bases for J; bases not matched to a gene: 8. The CDR3 covers 13 residues. The germline CDR1 and CDR2 sequences are ENHRY and SYGVKD.

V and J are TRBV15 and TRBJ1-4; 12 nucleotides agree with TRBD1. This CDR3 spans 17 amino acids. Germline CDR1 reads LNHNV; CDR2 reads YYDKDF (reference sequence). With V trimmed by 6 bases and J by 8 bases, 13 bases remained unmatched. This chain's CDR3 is CATSPGQGAGAGEKLFF. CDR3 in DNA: TGTGCCACCAGTCCGGGACAGGGGGCCGGGGCTGGGGAAAAACTGTTTTTT.

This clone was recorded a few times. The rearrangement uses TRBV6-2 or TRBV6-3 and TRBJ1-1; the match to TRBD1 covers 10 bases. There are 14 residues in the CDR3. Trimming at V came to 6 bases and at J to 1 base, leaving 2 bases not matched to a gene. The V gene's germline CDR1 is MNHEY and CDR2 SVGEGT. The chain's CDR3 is CASSWDRGNTEAFF. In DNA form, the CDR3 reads TGTGCCAGCAGCTGGGACAGGGGGAACACTGAAGCTTTCTTT.

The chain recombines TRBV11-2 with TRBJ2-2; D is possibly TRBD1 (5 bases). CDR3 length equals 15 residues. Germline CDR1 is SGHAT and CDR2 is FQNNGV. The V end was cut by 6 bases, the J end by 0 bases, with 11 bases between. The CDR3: CASSFGASNTGELFF. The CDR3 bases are TGTGCCAGCAGTTTTGGGGCGTCGAACACCGGGGAGCTGTTTTTT.

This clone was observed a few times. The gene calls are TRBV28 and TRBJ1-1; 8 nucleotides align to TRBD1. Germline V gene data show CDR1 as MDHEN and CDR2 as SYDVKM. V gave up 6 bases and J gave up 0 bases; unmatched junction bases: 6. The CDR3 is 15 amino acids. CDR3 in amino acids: CASRDRERVNTEAFF. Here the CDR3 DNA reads TGTGCCAGCAGGGACAGGGAGAGGGTGAACACTGAAGCTTTCTTT. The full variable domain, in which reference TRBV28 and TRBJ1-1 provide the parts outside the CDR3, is DVKVTQSSRYLVKRTGEKVFLECVQDMDHENMFWYRQDPGLGLRLIYFSYDVKMKEKGDIPEGYSVSREKKERFSLILESASTNQTSMYLCASRDRERVNTEAFFGQGTRLTVV.

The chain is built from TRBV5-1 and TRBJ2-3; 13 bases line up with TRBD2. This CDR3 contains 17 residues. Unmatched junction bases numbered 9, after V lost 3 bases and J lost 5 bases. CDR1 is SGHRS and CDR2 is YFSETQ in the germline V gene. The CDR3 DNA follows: TGCGCCAGCAGCTCCGGACTAGCGGGAGCTTTTGGAGATACGCAGTATTTT. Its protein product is CASSSGLAGAFGDTQYF.

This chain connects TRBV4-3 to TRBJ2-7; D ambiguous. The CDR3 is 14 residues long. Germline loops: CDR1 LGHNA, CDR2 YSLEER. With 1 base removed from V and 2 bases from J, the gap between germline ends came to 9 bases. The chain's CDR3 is CASSQAHTAYEQYF. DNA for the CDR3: TGCGCCAGCAGCCAAGCTCACACAGCCTACGAGCAGTACTTC.

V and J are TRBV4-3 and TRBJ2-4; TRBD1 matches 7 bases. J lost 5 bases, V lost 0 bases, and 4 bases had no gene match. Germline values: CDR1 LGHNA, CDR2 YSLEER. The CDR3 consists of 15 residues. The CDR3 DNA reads TGCGCCAGCAGCCAAGAGGGGACAGATGAAAACATTCAGTACTTC. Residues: CASSQEGTDENIQYF.

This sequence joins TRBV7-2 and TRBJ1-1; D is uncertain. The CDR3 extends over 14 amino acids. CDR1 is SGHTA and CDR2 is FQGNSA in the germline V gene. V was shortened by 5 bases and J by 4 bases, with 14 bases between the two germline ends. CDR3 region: CASSPGFGSTEAFF. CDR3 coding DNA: TGTGCCAGCAGCCCGGGATTCGGTAGCACTGAAGCTTTCTTT.

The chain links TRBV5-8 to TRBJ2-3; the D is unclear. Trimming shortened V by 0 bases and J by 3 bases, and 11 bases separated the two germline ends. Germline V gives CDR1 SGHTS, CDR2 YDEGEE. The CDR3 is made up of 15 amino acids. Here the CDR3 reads CASSLGVGRTDTQYF. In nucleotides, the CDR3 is TGTGCCAGCAGCTTGGGGGTAGGACGGACAGATACGCAGTATTTT. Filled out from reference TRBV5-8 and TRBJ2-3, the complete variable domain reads EAGVTQSPTHLIKTRGQQATLRCSPISGHTSVYWYQQALGLGLQFLLWYDEGEERNRGNFPPRFSGRQFPNYSSELNVNALELEDSALYLCASSLGVGRTDTQYFGPGTRLTVL.

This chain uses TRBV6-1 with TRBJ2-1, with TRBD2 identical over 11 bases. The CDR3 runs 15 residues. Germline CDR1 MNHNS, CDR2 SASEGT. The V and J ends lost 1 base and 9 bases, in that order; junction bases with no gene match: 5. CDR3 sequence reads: CASSEVAGGLTEQFF. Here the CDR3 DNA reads TGTGCCAGCAGTGAAGTAGCGGGAGGGCTCACTGAGCAGTTCTTC.

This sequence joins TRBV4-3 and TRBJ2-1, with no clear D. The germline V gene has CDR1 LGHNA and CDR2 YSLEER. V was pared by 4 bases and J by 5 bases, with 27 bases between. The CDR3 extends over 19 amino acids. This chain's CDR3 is CASSRSSLFGWNLDNEQFF. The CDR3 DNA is TGCGCCAGCAGCCGAAGTTCTTTGTTTGGATGGAATCTAGACAATGAGCAGTTCTTC.

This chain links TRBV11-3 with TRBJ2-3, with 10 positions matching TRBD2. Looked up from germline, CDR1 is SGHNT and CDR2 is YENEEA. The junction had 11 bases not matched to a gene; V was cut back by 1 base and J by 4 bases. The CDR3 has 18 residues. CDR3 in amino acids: CASSLGLAGEGSPDTQYF. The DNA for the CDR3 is TGTGCCAGCAGCTTAGGCCTAGCGGGAGAGGGGAGCCCAGATACGCAGTATTTT.

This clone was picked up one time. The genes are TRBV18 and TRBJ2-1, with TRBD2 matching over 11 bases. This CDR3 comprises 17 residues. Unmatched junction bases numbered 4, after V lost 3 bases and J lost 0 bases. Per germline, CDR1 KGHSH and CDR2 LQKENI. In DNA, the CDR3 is TGTGCCAGCTCACCGCTTCTAGCGGGAGGCTCCTACAATGAGCAGTTCTTC. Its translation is CASSPLLAGGSYNEQFF. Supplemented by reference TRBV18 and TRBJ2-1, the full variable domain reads NAGVMQNPRHLVRRRGQEARLRCSPMKGHSHVYWYRQLPEEGLKFMVYLQKENIIDESGMPKERFSAEFPKEGPSILRIQQVVRGDSAAYFCASSPLLAGGSYNEQFFGPGTRLTVL.

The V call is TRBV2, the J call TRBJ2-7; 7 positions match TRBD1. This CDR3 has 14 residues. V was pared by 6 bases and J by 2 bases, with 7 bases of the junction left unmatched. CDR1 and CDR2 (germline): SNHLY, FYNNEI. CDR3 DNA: TGTGCCAGCAGACTAGGACAGGCCACCTACGAGCAGTACTTC. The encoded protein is CASRLGQATYEQYF.